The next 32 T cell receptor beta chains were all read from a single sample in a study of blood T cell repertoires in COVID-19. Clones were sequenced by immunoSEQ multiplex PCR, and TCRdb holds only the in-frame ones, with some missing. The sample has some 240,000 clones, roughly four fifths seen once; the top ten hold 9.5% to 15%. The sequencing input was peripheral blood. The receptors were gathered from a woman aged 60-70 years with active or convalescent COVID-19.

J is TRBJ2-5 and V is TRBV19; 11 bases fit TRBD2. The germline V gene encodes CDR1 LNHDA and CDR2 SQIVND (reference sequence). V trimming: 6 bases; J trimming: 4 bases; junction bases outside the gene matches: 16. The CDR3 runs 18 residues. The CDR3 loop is CASSTSGGATDFRETQYF. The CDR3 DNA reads TGTGCCAGTAGCACTAGCGGGGGAGCCACGGATTTTCGAGAGACCCAGTACTTC.

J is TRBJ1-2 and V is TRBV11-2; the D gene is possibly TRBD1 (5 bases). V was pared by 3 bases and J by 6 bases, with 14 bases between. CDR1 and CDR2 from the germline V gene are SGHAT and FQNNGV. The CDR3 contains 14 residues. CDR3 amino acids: CASSFFRARDGYTF. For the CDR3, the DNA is TGTGCCAGCAGCTTTTTCCGGGCCAGGGATGGCTACACCTTC.

The CDR3 nucleotides read TGTGCCAGCAGGGTGGGACAGGGACCCCCATATAATTCACCCCTCCACTTT. This sequence encodes CASRVGQGPPYNSPLHF. The chain links TRBV27 to TRBJ1-6; 9 bases line up with TRBD1. The germline gives CDR1 MNHEY, CDR2 SMNVEV (reference sequence). J gave up 4 bases and V 6 bases, and 10 bases lay outside the gene matches. The CDR3 spans 17 residues.

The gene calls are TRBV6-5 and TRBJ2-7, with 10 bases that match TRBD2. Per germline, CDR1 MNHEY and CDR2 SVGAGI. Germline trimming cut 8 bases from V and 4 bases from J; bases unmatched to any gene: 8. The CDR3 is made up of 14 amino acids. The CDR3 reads CASARGTSAYEQYF. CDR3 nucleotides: TGTGCCAGCGCGCGGGGGACTAGCGCATACGAGCAGTACTTC.

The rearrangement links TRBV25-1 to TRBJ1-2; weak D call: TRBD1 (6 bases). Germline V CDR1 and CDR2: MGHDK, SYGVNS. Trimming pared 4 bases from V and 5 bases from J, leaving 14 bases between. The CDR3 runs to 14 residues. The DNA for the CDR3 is TGTGCCAGCAGTGGATCGGACAGCTTATATGGCTACACCTTC. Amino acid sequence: CASSGSDSLYGYTF.

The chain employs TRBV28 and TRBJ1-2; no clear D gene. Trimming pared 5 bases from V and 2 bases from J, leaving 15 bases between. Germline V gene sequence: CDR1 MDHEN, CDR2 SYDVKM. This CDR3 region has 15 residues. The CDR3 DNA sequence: TGTGCCAGCAGTCCCTCGTTCGGAGCGAACTATGGCTACACCTTC. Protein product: CASSPSFGANYGYTF.

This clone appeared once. CDR3 loop: CASSLTGRQGNEQFF. The CDR3 DNA follows: TGTGCCAGCAGCTTAACAGGTCGGCAGGGCAATGAGCAGTTCTTC. The chain is built from TRBV7-3 and TRBJ2-1; maybe TRBD1 (5 bases). There are 15 residues in the CDR3. Deletions cut 0 bases from V and 6 bases from J, with 12 bases between. Germline values: CDR1 SGHTA, CDR2 FQGTGA.

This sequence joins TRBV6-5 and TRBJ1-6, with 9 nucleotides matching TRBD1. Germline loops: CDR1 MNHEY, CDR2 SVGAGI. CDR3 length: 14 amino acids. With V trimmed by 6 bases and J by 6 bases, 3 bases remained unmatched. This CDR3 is CASRPGQGNSPLHF. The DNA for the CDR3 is TGTGCCAGCAGACCGGGACAGGGTAATTCACCCCTCCACTTT.

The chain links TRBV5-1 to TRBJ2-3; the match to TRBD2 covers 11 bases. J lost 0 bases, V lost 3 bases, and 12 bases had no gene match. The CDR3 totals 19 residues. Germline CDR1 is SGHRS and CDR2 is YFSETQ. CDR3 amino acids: CASSSLTSGGQSSTDTQYF. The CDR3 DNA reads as TGCGCCAGCAGCTCCCTTACTAGCGGGGGACAATCGAGCACAGATACGCAGTATTTT.

CDR3 sequence: CAWSVLQGAETQYF. CDR3 nucleotides: TGTGCCTGGAGTGTACTACAAGGGGCAGAGACCCAGTACTTC. This chain joins TRBV30 and TRBJ2-5, with D possibly being TRBD1 (5 bases). Trimming shortened V by 0 bases and J by 4 bases, and 12 bases separated the two germline ends. The CDR3 contains 14 residues. Germline V gene sequence: CDR1 GTSNPN, CDR2 SVGIG (reference sequence).

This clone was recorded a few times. CDR3 bases: TGTGCCAGCAGTGACCGAAACAGGGGCAATCAGCCCCAGCATTTT. It specifies CASSDRNRGNQPQHF. The chain recombines TRBV2 with TRBJ1-5, with TRBD1 as a possible D gene (6 bases). CDR1 SNHLY and CDR2 FYNNEI come from the germline V gene. The CDR3 spans 15 residues. The V gene lost 3 bases and the J gene lost 2 bases, with 11 bases spanning the gap.

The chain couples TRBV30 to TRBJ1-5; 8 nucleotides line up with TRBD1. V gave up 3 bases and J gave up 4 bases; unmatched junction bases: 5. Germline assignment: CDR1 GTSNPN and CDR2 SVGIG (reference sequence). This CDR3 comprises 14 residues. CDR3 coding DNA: TGTGCCTGGAGCTTCGGACAGGGTAATCAGCCCCAGCATTTT. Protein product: CAWSFGQGNQPQHF.

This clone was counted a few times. The CDR3 spells CASSEGQTGYGYTF. The CDR3 region has the DNA TGCGCCAGCAGCGAAGGACAAACGGGCTATGGCTACACCTTC. The chain uses TRBV10-2 and TRBJ1-2; D perhaps matches TRBD1 (5 bases). Germline CDR1 WSHSY, CDR2 SAAADI. The CDR3 has 14 residues. Deletions cut 6 bases from V and 4 bases from J, with 15 bases between.

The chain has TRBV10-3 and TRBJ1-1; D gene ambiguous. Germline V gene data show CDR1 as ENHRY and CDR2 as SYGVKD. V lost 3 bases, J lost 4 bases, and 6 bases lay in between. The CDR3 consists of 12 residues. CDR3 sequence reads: CAISDLFTEAFF. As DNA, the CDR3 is TGTGCCATCAGTGACCTGTTCACTGAAGCTTTCTTT.

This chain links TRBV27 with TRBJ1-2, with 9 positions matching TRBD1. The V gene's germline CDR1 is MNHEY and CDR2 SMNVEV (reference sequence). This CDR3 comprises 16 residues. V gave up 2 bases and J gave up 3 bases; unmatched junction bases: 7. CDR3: CASSLARGQGDYGYTF. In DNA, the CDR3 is TGTGCCAGCAGTTTAGCGAGGGGACAGGGTGACTATGGCTACACCTTC.

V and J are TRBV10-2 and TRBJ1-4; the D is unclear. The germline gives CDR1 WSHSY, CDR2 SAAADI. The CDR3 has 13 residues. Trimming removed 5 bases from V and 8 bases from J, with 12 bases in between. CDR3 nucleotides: TGCGCCAGCAGTCCCTCTCTGGAGGAAAAACTGTTTTTT. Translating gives CASSPSLEEKLFF.

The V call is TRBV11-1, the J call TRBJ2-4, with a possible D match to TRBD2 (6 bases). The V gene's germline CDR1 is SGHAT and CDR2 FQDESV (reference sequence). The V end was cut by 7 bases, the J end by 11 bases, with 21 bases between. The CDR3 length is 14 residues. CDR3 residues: CASTPTRATGVQYF. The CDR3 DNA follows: TGTGCCAGCACCCCGACTAGGGCAACGGGGGTTCAGTACTTC.

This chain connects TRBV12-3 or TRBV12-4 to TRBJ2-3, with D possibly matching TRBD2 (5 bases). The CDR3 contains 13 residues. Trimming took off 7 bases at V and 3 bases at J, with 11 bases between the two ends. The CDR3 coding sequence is TGTGCCAGCACCCCCCGACTAACAGATACGCAGTATTTT. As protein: CASTPRLTDTQYF.

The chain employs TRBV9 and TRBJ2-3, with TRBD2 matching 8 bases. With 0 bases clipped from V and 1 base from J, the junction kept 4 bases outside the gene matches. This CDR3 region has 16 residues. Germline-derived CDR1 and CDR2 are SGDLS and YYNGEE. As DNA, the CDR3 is TGTGCCAGCAGCGTAGACCCAGCGGGGGGCACAGATACGCAGTATTTT. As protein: CASSVDPAGGTDTQYF. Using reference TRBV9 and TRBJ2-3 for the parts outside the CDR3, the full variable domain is DSGVTQTPKHLITATGQRVTLRCSPRSGDLSVYWYQQSLDQGLQFLIQYYNGEERAKGNILERFSAQQFPDLHSELNLSSLELGDSALYFCASSVDPAGGTDTQYFGPGTRLTVL.

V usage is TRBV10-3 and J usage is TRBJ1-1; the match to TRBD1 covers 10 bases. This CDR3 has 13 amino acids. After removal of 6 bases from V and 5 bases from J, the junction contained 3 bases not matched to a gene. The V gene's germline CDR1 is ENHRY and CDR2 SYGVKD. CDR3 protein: CAIRGTGETEAFF. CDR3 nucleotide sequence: TGTGCCATCAGGGGGACAGGGGAGACTGAAGCTTTCTTT.

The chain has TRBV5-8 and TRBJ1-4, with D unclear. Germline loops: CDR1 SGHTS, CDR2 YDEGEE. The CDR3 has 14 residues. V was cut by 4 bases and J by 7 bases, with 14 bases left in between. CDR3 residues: CASSRRWSVEKLFF. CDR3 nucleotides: TGTGCCAGCAGCCGAAGATGGTCGGTTGAAAAACTGTTTTTT.

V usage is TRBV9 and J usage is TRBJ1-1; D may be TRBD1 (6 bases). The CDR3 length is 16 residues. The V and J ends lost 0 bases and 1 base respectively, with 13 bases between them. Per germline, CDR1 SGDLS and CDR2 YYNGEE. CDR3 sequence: CASSVGGGTPNTEAFF. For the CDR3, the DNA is TGTGCCAGCAGCGTAGGGGGAGGGACACCGAACACTGAAGCTTTCTTT. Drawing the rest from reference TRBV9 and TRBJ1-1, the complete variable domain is DSGVTQTPKHLITATGQRVTLRCSPRSGDLSVYWYQQSLDQGLQFLIQYYNGEERAKGNILERFSAQQFPDLHSELNLSSLELGDSALYFCASSVGGGTPNTEAFFGQGTRLTVV.

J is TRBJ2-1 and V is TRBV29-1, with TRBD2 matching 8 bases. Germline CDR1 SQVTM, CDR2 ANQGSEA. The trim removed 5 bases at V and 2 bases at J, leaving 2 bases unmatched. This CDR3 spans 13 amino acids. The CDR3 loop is CSVLSGAYNEQFF. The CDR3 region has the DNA TGCAGCGTTCTTAGCGGGGCCTACAATGAGCAGTTCTTC.

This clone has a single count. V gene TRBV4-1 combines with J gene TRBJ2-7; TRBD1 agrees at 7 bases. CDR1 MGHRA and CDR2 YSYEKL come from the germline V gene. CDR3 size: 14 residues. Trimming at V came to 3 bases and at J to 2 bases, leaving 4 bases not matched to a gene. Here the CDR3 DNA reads TGCGCCAGCAGCCATCCCGGGACAGCCTACGAGCAGTACTTC. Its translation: CASSHPGTAYEQYF.

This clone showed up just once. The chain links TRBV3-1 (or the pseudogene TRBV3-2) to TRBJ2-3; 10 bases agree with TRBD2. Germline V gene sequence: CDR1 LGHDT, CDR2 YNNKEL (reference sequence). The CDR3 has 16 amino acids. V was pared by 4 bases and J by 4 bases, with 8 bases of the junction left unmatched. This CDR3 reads CASSRSSGGAADTQYF. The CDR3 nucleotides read TGTGCCAGCAGCCGGTCCAGCGGGGGGGCCGCAGATACGCAGTATTTT.

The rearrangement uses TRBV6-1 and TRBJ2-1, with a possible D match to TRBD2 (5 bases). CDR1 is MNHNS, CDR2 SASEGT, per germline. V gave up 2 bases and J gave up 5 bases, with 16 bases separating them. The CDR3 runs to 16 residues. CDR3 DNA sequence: TGTGCCAGCAGTGAACCTAGCCAACCCCTCGACAATGAGCAGTTCTTC. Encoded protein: CASSEPSQPLDNEQFF.

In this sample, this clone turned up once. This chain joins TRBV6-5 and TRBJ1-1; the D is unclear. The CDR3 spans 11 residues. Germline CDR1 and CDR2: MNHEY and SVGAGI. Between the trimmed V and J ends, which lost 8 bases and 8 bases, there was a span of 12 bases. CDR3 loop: CASSLLKEAFF. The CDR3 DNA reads TGTGCCAGCTCCCTACTAAAAGAAGCTTTCTTT.

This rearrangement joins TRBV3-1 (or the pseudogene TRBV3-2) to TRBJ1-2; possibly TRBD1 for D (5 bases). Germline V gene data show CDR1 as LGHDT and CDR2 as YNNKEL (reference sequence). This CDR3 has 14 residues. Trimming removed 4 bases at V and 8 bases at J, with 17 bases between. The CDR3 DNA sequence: TGTGCCAGCAGCCCCAGCGGGGGACCGGGGGGCTACACCTTC. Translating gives CASSPSGGPGGYTF.

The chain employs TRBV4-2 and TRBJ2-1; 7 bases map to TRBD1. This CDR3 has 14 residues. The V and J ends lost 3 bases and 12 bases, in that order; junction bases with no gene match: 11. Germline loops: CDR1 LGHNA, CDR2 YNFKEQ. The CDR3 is CASSQTDRAEGQFF. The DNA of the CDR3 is TGTGCCAGCAGCCAGACCGACAGGGCAGAAGGGCAGTTCTTC.

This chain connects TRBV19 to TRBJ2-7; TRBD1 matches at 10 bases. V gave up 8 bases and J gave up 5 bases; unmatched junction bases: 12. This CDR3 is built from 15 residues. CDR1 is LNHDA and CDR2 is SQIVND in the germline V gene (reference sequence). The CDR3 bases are TGTGCCAGTCGGCCCGGGACAGGGGCTCCCCACGAGCAGTACTTC. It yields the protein CASRPGTGAPHEQYF.

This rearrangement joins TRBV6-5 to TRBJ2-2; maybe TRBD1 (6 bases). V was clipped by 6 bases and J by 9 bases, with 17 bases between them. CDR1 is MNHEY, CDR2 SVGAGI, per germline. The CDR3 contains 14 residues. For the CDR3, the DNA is TGTGCCAGCAGGAGGACAGTAGCAGCACGGGAGCTGTTTTTT. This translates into CASRRTVAARELFF.

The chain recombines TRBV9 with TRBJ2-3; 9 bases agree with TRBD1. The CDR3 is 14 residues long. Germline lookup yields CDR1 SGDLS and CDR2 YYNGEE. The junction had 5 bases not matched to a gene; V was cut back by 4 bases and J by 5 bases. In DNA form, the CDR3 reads TGTGCCAGCAGCCCAGGACAGGGGAGAGATACGCAGTATTTT. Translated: CASSPGQGRDTQYF.